Below are 24 T cell receptor beta chains sequenced from a single sample in a study of blood T cell repertoires in COVID-19. This table comes from immunoSEQ multiplex PCR, and its TCRdb copy is limited to in-frame clones, with some not included. The sample carries some 150,000 clones, approximately 87% recorded once. Source material: peripheral blood. All receptors come from a man aged 45 to 65 who had recovered from COVID-19.

V and J are TRBV18 and TRBJ1-1, with D possibly TRBD1 on 6 matching bases. The length of the CDR3 is 14 residues. Between the trimmed V and J ends, which lost 1 base and 1 base, there was a span of 7 bases. CDR1 and CDR2 (germline): KGHSH, LQKENI. The CDR3 protein is CASSPQGGNTEAFF. CDR3 DNA sequence: TGTGCCAGCTCACCACAAGGGGGGAACACTGAAGCTTTCTTT.

The DNA for the CDR3 is TGTGCCAGCAGCGTATCAGGGACAGGCTCACCCCTCCACTTT. Translation gives CASSVSGTGSPLHF. The rearrangement joins TRBV9 to TRBJ1-6; 8 positions match TRBD1. The J segment lost 10 bases and the V segment lost 1 base, leaving 4 bases of the junction unmatched. Germline loops: CDR1 SGDLS, CDR2 YYNGEE. There are 14 residues in the CDR3.

The rearrangement uses TRBV29-1 and TRBJ2-1; the match to TRBD2 covers 10 bases. This CDR3 has 14 amino acids. J lost 0 bases, V lost 6 bases, and 2 bases had no gene match. Germline-derived CDR1 and CDR2 are SQVTM and ANQGSEA. CDR3 sequence: CSVASGSSYNEQFF. The DNA for the CDR3 is TGCAGCGTCGCTAGCGGGAGCTCCTACAATGAGCAGTTCTTC.

V gene TRBV11-3 combines with J gene TRBJ1-6, with D tentatively TRBD1 (5 bases). Germline-derived CDR1 and CDR2 are SGHNT and YENEEA. Deletions cut 1 base from V and 7 bases from J, with 14 bases between. The length of the CDR3 is 16 residues. CDR3 sequence: CASSLGGRGGNSPLHF. The CDR3 DNA follows: TGTGCCAGCAGCTTAGGAGGGCGGGGCGGGAATTCACCCCTCCACTTT.

The chain carries TRBV6-6 and TRBJ2-1, with 9 bases matching TRBD1. The CDR3 is made up of 15 amino acids. Germline lookup yields CDR1 MNHNY and CDR2 SVGAGI (reference sequence). J lost 7 bases, V lost 6 bases, and 10 bases had no gene match. Here the CDR3 reads CASSLGRDRENEQFF. CDR3 nucleotide sequence: TGTGCCAGCAGCCTAGGCAGGGACAGGGAGAATGAGCAGTTCTTC.

The V call is TRBV5-4, the J call TRBJ2-3; the match to TRBD1 covers 11 bases. This CDR3 is built from 16 residues. Germline-derived CDR1 and CDR2 are SGHNT and YYREEE (reference sequence). The V segment lost 4 bases and the J segment 6 bases; nucleotides outside the gene matches: 10. Here the CDR3 reads CASSLWTGGDSDTQYF. In DNA form, the CDR3 reads TGTGCCAGCAGCCTATGGACAGGGGGCGATTCCGATACGCAGTATTTT.

The chain joins TRBV2 to TRBJ1-1; TRBD1 matches 10 bases. Germline CDR1 SNHLY, CDR2 FYNNEI. V lost 8 bases to trimming and J lost 0 bases; unmatched junction nucleotides: 6. CDR3 length: 15 residues. The CDR3 DNA follows: TGTGCCAGCCTTGGGACAGGGGCTATGAACACTGAAGCTTTCTTT. It yields the protein CASLGTGAMNTEAFF.

This clone was seen just once. V usage is TRBV18 and J usage is TRBJ2-7, with TRBD1 matching over 10 bases. CDR3 size: 15 residues. CDR1 is KGHSH and CDR2 is LQKENI in the germline V gene. V was clipped by 3 bases and J by 1 base; unmatched bases: 3. The CDR3 DNA reads TGTGCCAGCTCACCCGGGACAGGGGCGTCCTACGAGCAGTACTTC. Its translation: CASSPGTGASYEQYF.

The chain uses TRBV27 and TRBJ2-5; maybe TRBD1 (5 bases). The V gene lost 3 bases and the J gene lost 2 bases, with 13 bases spanning the gap. CDR3 length equals 15 residues. Germline lookup yields CDR1 MNHEY and CDR2 SMNVEV (reference sequence). The CDR3 region is CASSFWGRRQETQYF. The CDR3 bases are TGTGCCAGCAGTTTTTGGGGCAGGCGGCAAGAGACCCAGTACTTC.

The chain uses TRBV5-7 and TRBJ2-7; unclear D gene. TRBV5-7 is designated an ORF whose function remains uncertain. There are 13 residues in the CDR3. Trimming pared 0 bases from V and 3 bases from J, leaving 7 bases between. The CDR3 region is CASSLAFSYEQYF. In DNA, the CDR3 is TGTGCCAGCAGCTTGGCCTTCAGCTACGAGCAGTACTTC.

This chain links TRBV10-3 with TRBJ2-7, with a weak D call TRBD1 (5 bases). The CDR3 is made up of 14 amino acids. The germline gives CDR1 ENHRY, CDR2 SYGVKD. V was trimmed by 6 bases and J by 3 bases, leaving 15 bases between them. CDR3 in amino acids: CAIRIDSAGYEQYF. CDR3 sequence (DNA): TGTGCCATCAGGATAGACAGCGCAGGCTACGAGCAGTACTTC.

V usage is TRBV11-2 and J usage is TRBJ2-5; D uncertain. The V gene's germline CDR1 is SGHAT and CDR2 FQNNGV. V was cut by 5 bases and J by 0 bases, with 7 bases left in between. The CDR3 sequence is 13 residues long. CDR3 coding DNA: TGTGCCAGCAGCAACCGGGACCAAGAGACCCAGTACTTC. This translates into CASSNRDQETQYF.

The chain links TRBV19 to TRBJ1-2; D not resolved. Trimming shortened V by 4 bases and J by 4 bases, and 16 bases separated the two germline ends. CDR3 length: 15 amino acids. Per germline, CDR1 LNHDA and CDR2 SQIVND (reference sequence). CDR3 in amino acids: CASSSPWAGRYGYTF. CDR3 nucleotides: TGTGCCAGTAGTAGCCCTTGGGCAGGCCGCTATGGCTACACCTTC.

This clone was counted a single time. This chain links TRBV9 with TRBJ2-2, with D possibly TRBD1 on 5 matching bases. V lost 4 bases and J 4 bases, leaving 11 bases between the germline ends. This CDR3 has 14 amino acids. Germline values: CDR1 SGDLS, CDR2 YYNGEE. The CDR3 reads CASSQGRRTGELFF. Here the CDR3 DNA reads TGTGCCAGCAGCCAGGGCAGGCGCACCGGGGAGCTGTTTTTT.

Notes on this clone: In the same sample, other DNA sequences code for this CDR3. The rearrangement joins TRBV7-2 to TRBJ2-7; D call uncertain. CDR1 and CDR2 from the germline V gene are SGHTA and FQGNSA. CDR3 size: 12 residues. V lost 5 bases and J 3 bases, leaving 8 bases between the germline ends. In DNA form, the CDR3 reads TGTGCCAGCAGCCCGCGTGGCTACGAGCAGTACTTC. Protein: CASSPRGYEQYF.

V is TRBV11-2 and J is TRBJ1-2, with D hard to call. The V gene's germline CDR1 is SGHAT and CDR2 FQNNGV. The CDR3 loop spans 12 amino acids. Trimming removed 3 bases at V and 5 bases at J, with 7 bases between. The CDR3 protein is CASSLEAYGYTF. CDR3 DNA: TGTGCCAGCAGCTTGGAAGCGTATGGCTACACCTTC.

The chain employs TRBV7-2 and TRBJ1-1; no clear D gene. The CDR3 runs to 14 residues. V lost 3 bases, J lost 1 base, and 9 bases lay in between. Germline CDR1 and CDR2: SGHTA and FQGNSA. DNA for the CDR3: TGTGCCAGCAGCTTTATACTAAGGAACACTGAAGCTTTCTTT. The encoded protein is CASSFILRNTEAFF.

The chain links TRBV30 to TRBJ2-1; 9 nucleotides align to TRBD1. The CDR3 loop spans 14 amino acids. V gave up 0 bases and J gave up 8 bases; unmatched junction bases: 5. Looked up from germline, CDR1 is GTSNPN and CDR2 is SVGIG (reference sequence). The CDR3 DNA is TGTGCCTGGAGTGTGGGACAGGGTACGTATGAGCAGTTCTTC. Residues: CAWSVGQGTYEQFF.

The chain has TRBV2 and TRBJ1-1; 8 bases line up with TRBD1. V was pared by 7 bases and J by 0 bases, with 7 bases of the junction left unmatched. This CDR3 region has 15 residues. Germline CDR1 is SNHLY and CDR2 is FYNNEI. CDR3 residues: CASTPGQGLNTEAFF. Here the CDR3 DNA reads TGTGCCAGCACCCCAGGACAGGGACTGAACACTGAAGCTTTCTTT.

This clone was observed once. This chain joins TRBV10-3 and TRBJ1-1, with TRBD1 as a possible D gene (5 bases). The CDR3 contains 16 residues. The ends were cut back, 3 bases at V and 2 bases at J, with 16 bases in the middle. Germline V lookup: CDR1 ENHRY, CDR2 SYGVKD. The DNA of the CDR3 is TGTGCCATCAGTGATCAGGGTAGGGCCCCTAACACTGAAGCTTTCTTT. As protein: CAISDQGRAPNTEAFF.

A remark on this clone: One junction end does not reproduce the germline sequence, and a read error may be involved. The rearrangement links TRBV11-3 to TRBJ2-1, with D possibly TRBD2 on 6 matching bases. The CDR3 has 14 residues. The germline gives CDR1 SGHNT, CDR2 YENEEA. DNA of the CDR3: TGTGCCAGCAGCTTAGGGGGTCGCGGGGATGAGGAGTTCTTC. Protein sequence: CASSLGGRGDEEFF.

This clone was counted between two and nine times. CDR3 residues: CASSPTGNQPQHF. The CDR3, as DNA: TGCGCCAGCAGCCCGACAGGCAATCAGCCCCAGCATTTT. The rearrangement links TRBV5-1 to TRBJ1-5, with a tentative D call TRBD1 (5 bases). This CDR3 is built from 13 residues. V dropped 4 bases and J dropped 2 bases, with 7 bases sitting between them. CDR1 is SGHRS and CDR2 is YFSETQ in the germline V gene.

The chain recombines TRBV11-3 with TRBJ1-6; 8 bases fit TRBD1. This CDR3 has 16 residues. Germline V CDR1 and CDR2: SGHNT, YENEEA. V lost 8 bases, J lost 0 bases, and 6 bases stayed unmatched. The CDR3 DNA follows: TGTGCCAGCGCAAGACAGGGGAGCTCCTATAATTCACCCCTCCACTTT. It is translated as CASARQGSSYNSPLHF.

This clone was observed once. The rearrangement uses TRBV5-6 and TRBJ2-5, with 11 bases lining up with TRBD1. The CDR3 spans 16 residues. V lost 3 bases to trimming and J lost 0 bases; unmatched junction nucleotides: 4. Germline lookup yields CDR1 SGHDT and CDR2 YYEEEE. CDR3 residues: CASSYGTGGYQETQYF. The DNA for the CDR3 is TGTGCCAGCAGCTATGGGACAGGGGGATACCAAGAGACCCAGTACTTC.